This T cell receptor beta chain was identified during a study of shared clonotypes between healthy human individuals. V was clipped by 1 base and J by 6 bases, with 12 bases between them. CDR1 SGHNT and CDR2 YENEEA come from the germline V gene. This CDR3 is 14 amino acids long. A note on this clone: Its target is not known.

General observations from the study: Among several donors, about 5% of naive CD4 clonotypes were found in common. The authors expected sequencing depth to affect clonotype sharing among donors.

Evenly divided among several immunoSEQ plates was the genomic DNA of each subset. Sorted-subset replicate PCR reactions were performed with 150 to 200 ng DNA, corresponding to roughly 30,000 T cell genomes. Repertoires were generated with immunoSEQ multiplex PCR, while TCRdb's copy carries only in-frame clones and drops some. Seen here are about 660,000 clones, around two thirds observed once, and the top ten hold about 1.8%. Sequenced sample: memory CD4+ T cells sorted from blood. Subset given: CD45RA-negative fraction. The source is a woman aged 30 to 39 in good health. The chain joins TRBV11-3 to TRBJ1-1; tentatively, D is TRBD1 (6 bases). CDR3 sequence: CASSLGTARSEAFF. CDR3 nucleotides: TGTGCCAGCAGCTTAGGGACAGCTCGGTCTGAAGCTTTCTTT.